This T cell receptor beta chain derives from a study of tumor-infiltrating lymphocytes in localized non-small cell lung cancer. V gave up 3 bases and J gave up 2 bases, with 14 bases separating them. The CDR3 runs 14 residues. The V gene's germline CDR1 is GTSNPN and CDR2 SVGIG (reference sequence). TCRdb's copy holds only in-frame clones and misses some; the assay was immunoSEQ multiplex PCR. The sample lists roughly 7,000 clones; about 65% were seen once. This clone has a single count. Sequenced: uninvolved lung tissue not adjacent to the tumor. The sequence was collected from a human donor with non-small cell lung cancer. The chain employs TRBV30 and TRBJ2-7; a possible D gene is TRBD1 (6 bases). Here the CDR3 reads CAWSRGTTPYEQYF. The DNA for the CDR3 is TGTGCCTGGAGCAGGGGCACCACTCCCTACGAGCAGTACTTC.